A single sample gave rise to the 4 T cell receptor beta chains below, sequenced in a study of cytomegalovirus exposure and HLA in healthy donors. Amplification used 60 Vbeta primers and 13 Jbeta primers. The method was immunoSEQ multiplex PCR; TCRdb's version includes in-frame clones alone and lacks a portion of them. The table records about 62,000 clones, more than 70% of them present only once. The sequenced sample consisted of PBMCs. These receptors were taken from a woman aged 25 to 39 in good health and CMV-seronegative.

The chain recombines TRBV27 with TRBJ2-1; 8 bases map to TRBD2. The ends lost 8 bases at V and 4 bases at J; junction bases unmatched: 10. This CDR3 has 15 residues. Per germline, CDR1 MNHEY and CDR2 SMNVEV (reference sequence). The CDR3 here is CASLGALAAYNEQFF. The CDR3 region has the DNA TGTGCCAGCCTGGGAGCACTAGCGGCGTACAATGAGCAGTTCTTC.

This clone was detected once. V gene TRBV27 combines with J gene TRBJ2-5; 16 positions agree with TRBD2. Germline CDR1 reads MNHEY; CDR2 reads SMNVEV (reference sequence). The V gene end was trimmed by 0 bases and the J gene end by 4 bases; junction bases not matched to a gene: 2. This CDR3 contains 17 residues. CDR3 protein: CASSLSGLAGGRETQYF. CDR3 sequence (DNA): TGTGCCAGCAGTTTATCGGGACTAGCGGGAGGGAGAGAGACCCAGTACTTC.

This clone was recorded a few times. V and J are TRBV4-1 and TRBJ2-3; the D gene is possibly TRBD2 (5 bases). The CDR3 contains 13 residues. CDR1 is MGHRA, CDR2 YSYEKL, per germline. Trimming cost V 2 bases and J 9 bases, with 12 bases left between them. CDR3 residues: CASSQTGLGTQYF. The CDR3 DNA is TGCGCCAGCAGCCAAACTGGACTGGGAACGCAGTATTTT.

The chain employs TRBV6-1 and TRBJ2-7; TRBD2 matches 16 bases. V lost 5 bases, J lost 4 bases, and 2 bases stayed unmatched. Germline lookup yields CDR1 MNHNS and CDR2 SASEGT. CDR3 length: 15 residues. This CDR3 reads CASSTGLAGGYEQYV. In DNA form, the CDR3 reads TGTGCCAGCAGTACGGGACTAGCGGGAGGGTACGAGCAGTACGTC.